The following is a T cell receptor (beta chain) sequence with its context. No cognate antigen has been identified for it. Qualities for individual bases were not recorded, and no much larger clone is one base off. The data derive from a study of blood T cell repertoires in COVID-19 (dated by TCRdb to between 2020 and 2021). Context from the whole study: Collaborator samples came from the United States, Italy and Spain and covered acute and convalescent phases of COVID-19. The material from the prospective study consisted of cDNA or gDNA derived from T cells, B-cell-depleted T cells, or PBMCs. The dataset comprised deeply sampled blood TCRbeta repertoires from subjects exposed to, actively infected with, or recovered from COVID-19. The repertoires were made available in a free public database intended to serve as a resource for research on the immune response to SARS-CoV-2. Samples came from the ongoing ImmuneRACE study (first 160 participants) plus 1,254 subjects from 6 global collaborators. The sample metadata nearly always contained a de-identified subject ID, COVID-19 status, age in years and sex. Where HLA class I and class II types were available, the types were taken from metadata supplied by the sample provider, not from assay-based typing.

Whole blood was collected in K2EDTA tubes by collaborating institutions according to the institutions' own protocols. For TCRbeta analysis, collaborators shipped samples in one of three forms: frozen whole blood, isolated PBMCs, or DNA extracted from either of those sample types. TCRbeta CDR3 regions were amplified from genomic DNA using the immunoSEQ Assay, a bias-controlled multiplex PCR. From the authors' description of their analysis: Nucleated cell counts per sample were estimated from amplification of reference gene primers within the assay. Sequence reads were collapsed and filtered to measure the absolute abundance of every unique TCRbeta CDR3 rearrangement. For each sample, productive Simpson clonality was calculated by taking the square root of Simpson's diversity index across productive rearrangements. TCRdb limited this immuneACCESS table to in-frame rearrangements with V and J called. A share of clones is missing; checked studies link under half to unresolved V genes, and the rest is unexplained. V, J and clone size derive from that table, while D and trimming were established from the DNA sequence. In all, the sample holds approximately 92,000 clones, and over 80% of those were seen once. The ten largest make up around 2% of the sample.

V is pruned by 4 bases and J by 2 bases, leaving 7 bases of the junction without a gene match. CDR1 and CDR2 (SGHRS, YFSETQ) derive from the germline V gene. The CDR3 runs 16 amino acids, cysteine and phenylalanine included. Of the read, only the CDR3 DNA is kept; its 48 bases are in frame from base 1. On the study overall, not on this receptor specifically: Clinical and demographic metadata were provided uncurated, with the amount varying by source and participant.

The clonotype originates from a man in his sixties or seventies with active or convalescent COVID-19. The chain links TRBV5-1 with TRBJ1-4; 8 nucleotides in the junction match TRBD1. The sample taken for sequencing was peripheral blood. The nucleotide sequence reads as follows: TGCGCCAGCAGCGTACAGGGGGTAGAGACTAATGAAAAACTGTTTTTT. This sequence encodes CASSVQGVETNEKLFF.